Below are 25 T cell receptor beta chains sequenced from a single sample in a study of cytomegalovirus exposure and HLA in healthy donors (dated by TCRdb to 2017 to 2019). Library prep was done by the immunoSEQ multiplex PCR assay. The multiplex PCR relied on a mix of 60 forward primers for TCR Vbeta segments and 13 reverse primers for TCR Jbeta segments. The table comes from immuneACCESS by way of TCRdb, which keeps in-frame sequences with V and J called. Part of the clones is missing from these tables; in studies checked, under half for an unresolved V gene and the rest for unknown reasons. The sample table records about 160,000 clones; about 81% of these occur just once. The top ten clones comprise about 1.6% of the sample. Sequenced material: PBMCs. These receptors were obtained from a girl aged 5 to 17 in good health and CMV-seropositive.

V gene TRBV30 combines with J gene TRBJ1-5; D gene ambiguous. V was cut by 0 bases and J by 2 bases, with 14 bases left in between. The CDR3 totals 16 residues. Per the germline V gene, CDR1 is GTSNPN and CDR2 is SVGIG (reference sequence). In nucleotides, the CDR3 is TGTGCCTGGAGTGTAGGCCATCCCGGGGGCAATCAGCCCCAGCATTTT. Encoded protein: CAWSVGHPGGNQPQHF.

The chain has TRBV29-1 and TRBJ2-7, with 8 bases identical to TRBD1. Germline V gene lookup returns CDR1 SQVTM and CDR2 ANQGSEA. This CDR3 has 15 amino acids. V lost 1 base to trimming and J lost 0 bases; unmatched junction nucleotides: 5. The CDR3 sequence: CSVEARTGSSYEQYF. The DNA of the CDR3 is TGCAGCGTTGAAGCTAGGACAGGGAGCTCCTACGAGCAGTACTTC.

The CDR3 nucleotides read TGTGCCAGTAGTATTTTAATGTTTCATCAGCCCCAGCATTTT. The encoded protein is CASSILMFHQPQHF. The chain employs TRBV19 and TRBJ1-5, with no clear D. Germline V gene data show CDR1 as LNHDA and CDR2 as SQIVND (reference sequence). Trimming stripped 3 bases from V and 5 bases from J, with 11 bases between. The CDR3 is 14 residues long.

The rearrangement uses TRBV7-8 and TRBJ2-7; TRBD2 matches 10 bases. This CDR3 comprises 15 residues. Germline V lookup: CDR1 SGHVS, CDR2 FQNEAQ. After removal of 8 bases from V and 5 bases from J, the junction contained 12 bases not matched to a gene. The chain's CDR3 is CASYLLAGGKDEQYF. CDR3 DNA: TGTGCCAGCTATCTTTTAGCGGGAGGCAAGGACGAGCAGTACTTC.

This clone was counted only a few times. V gene TRBV14 combines with J gene TRBJ1-2, with D possibly matching TRBD1 (6 bases). The germline V gene encodes CDR1 SGHDN and CDR2 FVKESK. With 1 base removed from V and 4 bases from J, the gap between germline ends came to 13 bases. There are 15 residues in the CDR3. The CDR3 nucleotides are TGTGCCAGCAGCCAAGGGGGGCCCCGAGGCTATGGCTACACCTTC. The encoded protein is CASSQGGPRGYGYTF.

V usage is TRBV2 and J usage is TRBJ2-4, with D possibly being TRBD1 (6 bases). Per the germline V gene, CDR1 is SNHLY and CDR2 is FYNNEI. V lost 6 bases and J 1 base, leaving 13 bases between the germline ends. CDR3 length: 15 residues. CDR3 in amino acids: CASRAETGAKNIQYF. CDR3 bases: TGTGCCAGCAGAGCCGAGACAGGCGCCAAAAACATTCAGTACTTC.

J is TRBJ2-5 and V is TRBV2, with 8 bases matching TRBD1. V trimming: 6 bases; J trimming: 5 bases; junction bases outside the gene matches: 8. CDR3 length: 14 amino acids. CDR1 is SNHLY and CDR2 is FYNNEI in the germline V gene. CDR3 loop: CASSRDRQLETQYF. The CDR3 coding sequence is TGTGCCAGCAGCCGGGACAGGCAATTGGAGACCCAGTACTTC. Full variable domain (missing parts from reference TRBV2 and TRBJ2-5): EPEVTQTPSHQVTQMGQEVILRCVPISNHLYFYWYRQILGQKVEFLVSFYNNEISEKSEIFDDQFSVERPDGSNFTLKIRSTKLEDSAMYFCASSRDRQLETQYFGPGTRLLVL.

The chain employs TRBV5-4 and TRBJ1-3; D is uncertain. The CDR3 runs 16 residues. V lost 4 bases to trimming and J lost 4 bases, with 18 bases between them. Germline-derived CDR1 and CDR2 are SGHNT and YYREEE (reference sequence). The CDR3 protein is CASSTLDPGGGNTIYF. DNA for the CDR3: TGTGCCAGCAGCACTCTCGACCCAGGAGGGGGAAACACCATATATTTT.

The chain uses TRBV21-1 and TRBJ1-1; whether TRBD1, the table's D call, matches the DNA was not checked. TRBV21-1 is labeled a pseudogene. The CDR3 has 17 residues. In nucleotides, the CDR3 is TGTGCCAGCAGCAAAGAGGGTTCGACAGGGCAGAACACTGAAGCTTTCTTT. It encodes CASSKEGSTGQNTEAFF.

CDR3 residues: CASSPTGTGGLGETQYF. The CDR3 nucleotides read TGCGCCAGCAGCCCGACCGGGACAGGGGGCCTCGGGGAGACCCAGTACTTC. V and J are TRBV4-3 and TRBJ2-5; 12 nucleotides agree with TRBD1. V shed 4 bases and J 5 bases; nucleotides not matched to a gene: 11. Looked up from germline, CDR1 is LGHNA and CDR2 is YSLEER. This CDR3 contains 17 residues.

The chain uses TRBV2 and TRBJ1-2; 12 nucleotides agree with TRBD1. V lost 7 bases, J lost 1 base, and 7 bases stayed unmatched. The CDR3 runs 16 residues. Germline V gene lookup returns CDR1 SNHLY and CDR2 FYNNEI. The CDR3 loop reads CASTGTGGAFNYGYTF. The CDR3 DNA sequence: TGTGCCAGCACCGGGACAGGGGGCGCATTTAACTATGGCTACACCTTC. Drawing the rest from reference TRBV2 and TRBJ1-2, the complete variable domain is EPEVTQTPSHQVTQMGQEVILRCVPISNHLYFYWYRQILGQKVEFLVSFYNNEISEKSEIFDDQFSVERPDGSNFTLKIRSTKLEDSAMYFCASTGTGGAFNYGYTFGSGTRLTVV.

V and J are TRBV28 and TRBJ2-2; 9 positions agree with TRBD1. V gave up 11 bases and J gave up 1 base; unmatched junction bases: 2. The CDR3 is made up of 13 amino acids. In germline, CDR1 is MDHEN, CDR2 SYDVKM. This CDR3 is CAVDRGNTGELFF. In DNA, the CDR3 is TGTGCCGTGGACAGGGGGAACACCGGGGAGCTGTTTTTT.

The chain links TRBV7-8 to TRBJ2-1, with D perhaps matching TRBD2 (5 bases). From germline, CDR1 is SGHVS and CDR2 FQNEAQ. The CDR3 length is 13 residues. Trimming pared 5 bases from V and 2 bases from J, leaving 7 bases between. This CDR3 reads CASSTLAYNEQFF. CDR3 DNA sequence: TGTGCCAGCAGCACACTAGCCTACAATGAGCAGTTCTTC.

The rearrangement uses TRBV28 and TRBJ1-4, with TRBD1 matching over 7 bases. CDR1 is MDHEN and CDR2 is SYDVKM in the germline V gene. The junction had 10 bases not matched to a gene; V was cut back by 3 bases and J by 6 bases. This CDR3 contains 16 residues. CDR3 coding DNA: TGTGCCAGCAGTTTCGACTCTACAGGGGCGGATGAAAAACTGTTTTTT. Its translation: CASSFDSTGADEKLFF.

This chain links TRBV9 with TRBJ2-5; 9 nucleotides align to TRBD2. V gave up 4 bases and J gave up 3 bases; unmatched junction bases: 7. CDR1 and CDR2 from the germline V gene are SGDLS and YYNGEE. CDR3 length: 15 amino acids. CDR3 nucleotides: TGTGCCAGCAGCTCCGGGCTAGCGGGAAAAGAGACCCAGTACTTC. It encodes CASSSGLAGKETQYF.

This clone has only one observation. V is TRBV27 and J is TRBJ2-7, with D possibly TRBD2 on 6 matching bases. The CDR3 is 15 residues long. Trimming left V 2 bases short and J 2 bases short, with 13 bases between. The germline gives CDR1 MNHEY, CDR2 SMNVEV (reference sequence). CDR3 DNA: TGTGCCAGCAGTTTAGGGGGAGGACATCCCTACGAGCAGTACTTC. Its translation is CASSLGGGHPYEQYF.

The rearrangement joins TRBV5-1 to TRBJ2-1, with 10 bases aligning to TRBD1. With 2 bases clipped from V and 7 bases from J, the junction kept 6 bases outside the gene matches. In germline, CDR1 is SGHRS, CDR2 YFSETQ. The CDR3 contains 15 residues. The chain's CDR3 is CASSLGTGAFNEQFF. CDR3 in DNA: TGCGCCAGCAGCTTAGGGACAGGGGCCTTTAATGAGCAGTTCTTC.

The chain uses TRBV7-9 and TRBJ1-2; D uncertain. The CDR3 extends over 12 amino acids. V lost 3 bases and J 4 bases, leaving 6 bases between the germline ends. Germline CDR1 SEHNR, CDR2 FQNEAQ (reference sequence). CDR3 residues: CASSFEAYGYTF. CDR3 nucleotide sequence: TGTGCCAGCAGCTTCGAAGCCTATGGCTACACCTTC.

This chain links TRBV30 with TRBJ1-4; perhaps TRBD1 as D (6 bases). Trimming left V 2 bases short and J 6 bases short, with 13 bases between. Germline loops: CDR1 GTSNPN, CDR2 SVGIG (reference sequence). The CDR3 totals 14 residues. Here the CDR3 reads CAWSTTGPYEKLFF. The CDR3 nucleotides are TGTGCCTGGAGTACGACAGGCCCGTATGAAAAACTGTTTTTT. The full variable domain, in which reference TRBV30 and TRBJ1-4 provide the parts outside the CDR3, is SQTIHQWPATLVQPVGSPLSLECTVEGTSNPNLYWYRQAAGRGLQLLFYSVGIGQISSEVPQNLSASRPQDRQFILSSKKLLLSDSGFYLCAWSTTGPYEKLFFGSGTQLSVL.

The CDR3 region is CASSQANTRRVRGTGGNTEAFF. The CDR3 coding sequence is TGCGCCAGCAGCCAAGCCAACACTCGCCGGGTACGGGGGACAGGGGGGAACACTGAAGCTTTCTTT. J is TRBJ1-1 and V is TRBV4-3, with 11 bases fitting TRBD1. The trim removed 1 base at V and 1 base at J, leaving 20 bases unmatched. Germline V CDR1 and CDR2: LGHNA, YSLEER. There are 22 residues in the CDR3.

The chain links TRBV21-1 to TRBJ1-1. TRBV21-1 is a listed pseudogene. The CDR3 is made up of 15 amino acids. The CDR3 DNA sequence: TGTGCCAGCAGCACAGGAGGGACGGAATACACTGAAGCTTTCTTT. This gives the protein CASSTGGTEYTEAFF.

This chain links TRBV5-4 with TRBJ2-2; 10 bases line up with TRBD1. Germline CDR1 reads SGHNT; CDR2 reads YYREEE (reference sequence). With V trimmed by 3 bases and J by 7 bases, 6 bases remained unmatched. The CDR3 runs 15 residues. The CDR3 coding sequence is TGTGCCAGCAGCTCCGGACAGGGGGTTTTCGGGGAGCTGTTTTTT. Protein: CASSSGQGVFGELFF. Looking up the rest from reference TRBV5-4 and TRBJ2-2 gives the full variable domain: ETGVTQSPTHLIKTRGQQVTLRCSSQSGHNTVSWYQQALGQGPQFIFQYYREEENGRGNFPPRFSGLQFPNYSSELNVNALELDDSALYLCASSSGQGVFGELFFGEGSRLTVL.

This clone was recorded once. J is TRBJ2-7 and V is TRBV28, with TRBD2 matching over 13 bases. There are 15 residues in the CDR3. The germline gives CDR1 MDHEN, CDR2 SYDVKM. The V segment lost 4 bases and the J segment 5 bases; nucleotides outside the gene matches: 5. The CDR3 DNA reads as TGTGCCAGCAGTTCCATTGGACTAGCGGGGGACGAGCAGTACTTC. Residues: CASSSIGLAGDEQYF.

V and J are TRBV7-2 and TRBJ2-5; tentatively, D is TRBD2 (7 bases). Germline loops: CDR1 SGHTA, CDR2 FQGNSA. This CDR3 contains 12 residues. Trimming left V 2 bases short and J 9 bases short, with 10 bases between. CDR3 in DNA: TGTGCCAGCAGCTTACCGCGGGGGCCCCAGTACTTC. Its protein product is CASSLPRGPQYF.

This clone has only a few counts. Here the CDR3 reads CASSYSWDRVVEQYF. Here the CDR3 DNA reads TGTGCCAGCAGTTACAGTTGGGACAGGGTGGTCGAGCAGTACTTC. This chain joins TRBV6-6 and TRBJ2-7; the match to TRBD1 covers 9 bases. The V gene's germline CDR1 is MNHNY and CDR2 SVGAGI (reference sequence). This CDR3 is 15 amino acids long. V gave up 2 bases and J gave up 6 bases; unmatched junction bases: 8.